The table lists the clone carrying this T cell receptor beta chain with many counts. This entry belongs to a study of low-dose radiotherapy and immunotherapy resistance in tumors. Across the whole study: Radiation delivery to Cohort 1 consisted of 0.5 Gy per fraction every 2 weeks, summing to 6.5 Gy. Daily intake of oral aspirin 300 mg by patients lasted four cycles and began on cycle 1 day 1.

Sample time point: before trial treatment. Low-dose radiotherapy and low-dose cyclophosphamide, together with aspirin, ipilimumab and nivolumab, were given to donors. Patients eligible had advanced solid tumors without tumor-infiltrating lymphocytes. The germline CDR1 and CDR2 sequences are SGDLS and YYNGEE. This CDR3 has 14 residues. The V end lost 3 bases, the J end lost 0 bases, and 8 bases lay between the germline ends. Primers targeting TRAV and TRBV primed first-strand cDNA, covering alpha and beta chains. TCRs were amplified for roughly 20 PCR cycles with a constant-region primer and V-primer adapter. TCRdb reanalysed the reads using MiXCR and keeps one entry per CDR3 protein. The sample comprises 80,000 to 90,000 distinct CDR3 sequences, about 18% of which are singletons, and 2.5% to 3.5% rests with the top ten.

The TCR comes from a male donor with prostate cancer. The chain combines TRBV9 with TRBJ2-3; D is tentatively TRBD1 or TRBD2 (5 bases each). This sample comprised PBMCs, obtained before treatment. The CDR3: CASSEGPSTDTQYF. The CDR3 DNA reads TGTGCCAGCAGCGAGGGACCCAGCACAGATACGCAGTATTTT.